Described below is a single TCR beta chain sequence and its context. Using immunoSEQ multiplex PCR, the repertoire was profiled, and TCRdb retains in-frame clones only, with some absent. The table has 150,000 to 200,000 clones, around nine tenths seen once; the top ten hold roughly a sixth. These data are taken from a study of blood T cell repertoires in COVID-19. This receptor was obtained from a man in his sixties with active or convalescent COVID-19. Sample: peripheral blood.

CDR3 bases: TGTGCCAGCAGCTACTCAATCAGGAACTTCGACTATGGCTACACCTTC. It codes for CASSYSIRNFDYGYTF. This rearrangement joins TRBV7-2 to TRBJ1-2; no clear D. The CDR3 is 16 residues long. V shed 4 bases and J shed 3 bases, with 18 bases lying between them. CDR1 is SGHTA, CDR2 FQGNSA, per germline.